This TCR beta chain originates from a study of cytotoxic CD8 clonotypes in ibrutinib-treated CLL. Notes on the study in general: Baseline levels of clonality went above those of age-matched healthy donors and moved with circulating CD8+ T-cell counts. The study sampled sustained-remission and progressing patients at different times. Treatment left the uncommon public clonotypes either contracted or stable in frequency.

With sequencing, the targeted depth ranged from 1 in 200,000 to 1 in 1 million T cells. The method was immunoSEQ multiplex PCR; TCRdb's version includes in-frame clones alone and lacks a portion of them. Of around 130,000 clones in the sample, approximately 80% were seen once. Worth noting for this clone: Its antigen remains unknown.

This specimen was PBMCs, taken after 24 months of ibrutinib treatment. This TCR derives from a human donor with chronic lymphocytic leukemia.

The CDR3 DNA reads as TGTGCCAGCAGTTTCAGGCTCGACGAGCAGTACTTC. The encoded protein is CASSFRLDEQYF. The chain links TRBV6-6 to TRBJ2-7; D remains unclear. Germline V gives CDR1 MNHNY, CDR2 SVGAGI (reference sequence). Between the trimmed V and J ends, which lost 4 bases and 5 bases, there was a span of 9 bases. CDR3 length: 12 amino acids.